What follows describes a single T cell receptor beta chain. The antigen is not known. This CDR3 spans 16 amino acids. The V gene's germline CDR1 is MNHEY and CDR2 SVGEGT. The UMIs contained a 6-nucleotide sample barcode. They were added by template switching during cDNA synthesis. cDNA encoding TCRalpha and TCRbeta underwent two nested PCRs of 16 and 9 cycles, each of which was followed by bead purification. From the 5' RACE reads, TCRdb lists one entry per CDR3 protein and no DNA. The table for this sample gives nearly 450,000 distinct CDR3 sequences. This record belongs to a study of monozygotic twins with inflammatory bowel disease. Study-wide results and caveats: What may have added variability to patient repertoires is that immunosuppressive treatments differed. Other individuals had fewer clonotypes in common with IBD patients than with healthy twins, especially with disease activity.

V and J are TRBV6-2 or TRBV6-3 and TRBJ1-6; absent DNA, TCRdb's TRBD1 call cannot be checked. Sequencing input: blood. The receptor comes from a human donor with ulcerative colitis or Crohn's disease, or a healthy co-twin of an affected twin (not recorded which). Here the CDR3 reads CASSYSISGVGSPLHF.